The 18 T cell receptor beta chains below come from one sample, sequenced in a study of T cell changes during pregnancy in multiple sclerosis. Profiled with immunoSEQ multiplex PCR; TCRdb holds only in-frame clones, not every one. The sample has about 36,000 clones, about 92% seen once; the top ten hold 1.2%. The specimen sequenced was PBMCs (not recorded whether the cells were cultured). The source of these receptors is a female donor with multiple sclerosis, enrolled in a pregnancy study.

The CDR3 sequence: CASSLAGGPRETQYF. CDR3 nucleotide sequence: TGTGCCAGCAGCCTAGCGGGAGGGCCTCGAGAGACCCAGTACTTC. The chain has TRBV28 and TRBJ2-5; 12 nucleotides match TRBD2. The CDR3 consists of 15 residues. V dropped 6 bases and J dropped 4; count of bases not matched to a gene: 6. Per germline, CDR1 MDHEN and CDR2 SYDVKM.

This sequence joins TRBV29-1 and TRBJ2-1; 9 bases are a match to TRBD2. V lost 3 bases to trimming and J lost 4 bases; unmatched junction nucleotides: 4. The CDR3 consists of 14 residues. Germline V gene sequence: CDR1 SQVTM, CDR2 ANQGSEA. CDR3 protein: CSVDSGSPYNEQFF. The CDR3 nucleotides read TGCAGCGTTGATAGCGGGAGTCCATACAATGAGCAGTTCTTC.

V usage is TRBV28 and J usage is TRBJ1-1, with 7 positions matching TRBD1. Germline CDR1 and CDR2: MDHEN and SYDVKM. CDR3 length equals 14 residues. The V segment lost 10 bases and the J segment 2 bases; nucleotides outside the gene matches: 10. This chain's CDR3 is CATYRQGSNTEAFF. The CDR3 DNA is TGTGCCACCTACCGACAGGGATCAAACACTGAAGCTTTCTTT.

The rearrangement joins TRBV14 to TRBJ2-7; 14 bases are a match to TRBD2. CDR1 SGHDN and CDR2 FVKESK come from the germline V gene. Trimming at V came to 0 bases and at J to 3 bases, leaving 10 bases not matched to a gene. This CDR3 is built from 19 residues. This chain's CDR3 is CASSQDPRTSGRKFYEQYF. The CDR3 DNA sequence: TGTGCCAGCAGCCAAGATCCTAGGACTAGCGGGAGGAAATTCTACGAGCAGTACTTC.

Concerning this clone: Germline and junction disagree at one end, which may indicate a read error. V is TRBV5-5 and J is TRBJ2-3; D unclear. Germline V gene data show CDR1 as SGHKS and CDR2 as YYEKEE (reference sequence). The CDR3 consists of 12 residues. The CDR3 nucleotides read TGTGCCAGCAGCTTTAATGATGATATGCAGTATTTT. It translates to CASSFNDDMQYF.

V gene TRBV6-5 combines with J gene TRBJ2-7; TRBD2 matches at 12 bases. Germline lookup yields CDR1 MNHEY and CDR2 SVGAGI. V gave up 0 bases and J gave up 3 bases; unmatched junction bases: 3. The CDR3 is 16 amino acids. The CDR3 bases are TGTGCCAGCAGTTACTCGACTAGCGGGAGTCGCTACGAGCAGTACTTC. Encoded protein: CASSYSTSGSRYEQYF.

This chain connects TRBV4-3 to TRBJ2-7; TRBD2 agrees at 10 bases. Per germline, CDR1 LGHNA and CDR2 YSLEER. The CDR3 has 16 amino acids. Germline trimming cut 0 bases from V and 7 bases from J; bases unmatched to any gene: 9. The CDR3 region is CASSQEPQREGQEQYF. CDR3 in DNA: TGCGCCAGCAGCCAAGAACCCCAGCGGGAGGGCCAAGAGCAGTACTTC.

CDR3 sequence: CASSPGQGNEKLFF. CDR3 DNA: TGTGCCAGCAGTCCGGGACAGGGAAATGAAAAACTGTTTTTT. The V gene is TRBV28, the J gene TRBJ1-4, with 9 bases fitting TRBD1. Germline V gene lookup returns CDR1 MDHEN and CDR2 SYDVKM. The V segment lost 5 bases and the J segment 5 bases; nucleotides outside the gene matches: 3. This CDR3 comprises 14 residues.

The gene calls are TRBV6-5 and TRBJ2-1, with TRBD1 matching 8 bases. V shed 2 bases and J 8 bases; nucleotides not matched to a gene: 8. CDR1 and CDR2 (germline): MNHEY, SVGAGI. CDR3 size: 15 residues. In DNA form, the CDR3 reads TGTGCCAGCAGTTACATGGGACAGGAATGGGATGAGCAGTTCTTC. Protein product: CASSYMGQEWDEQFF.

The genes are TRBV6-5 and TRBJ2-2; D assignment may be TRBD1 or TRBD2 (5 bases each). Trimming pared 7 bases from V and 5 bases from J, leaving 14 bases between. Germline lookup yields CDR1 MNHEY and CDR2 SVGAGI. The CDR3 contains 14 residues. The CDR3 protein is CASMGSWGTGELFF. Here the CDR3 DNA reads TGTGCCAGCATGGGGAGTTGGGGGACCGGGGAGCTGTTTTTT.

The genes are TRBV18 and TRBJ2-1, with 12 bases identical to TRBD2. The CDR3 is 20 amino acids. Germline assignment: CDR1 KGHSH and CDR2 LQKENI. Trimming took 3 bases from V and 1 from J; bases not matched to a gene: 13. Here the CDR3 reads CASSPPGLAGQQGSYNEQFF. CDR3 DNA sequence: TGTGCCAGCTCACCTCCCGGACTAGCGGGGCAACAGGGATCCTACAATGAGCAGTTCTTC.

The genes are TRBV6-4 and TRBJ2-2; 10 bases match TRBD2. V was clipped by 3 bases and J by 6 bases; unmatched bases: 4. The CDR3 consists of 15 residues. CDR1 and CDR2 from the germline V gene are MRHNA and SNTAGT. The CDR3 here is CASSEAAGGPGELFF. The CDR3 nucleotides are TGTGCCAGCAGTGAAGCAGCGGGAGGGCCCGGGGAGCTGTTTTTT.

This chain joins TRBV5-1 and TRBJ2-7, with D perhaps matching TRBD1 (5 bases). The CDR3 spans 13 residues. Per germline, CDR1 SGHRS and CDR2 YFSETQ. Trimming took off 4 bases at V and 0 bases at J, with 8 bases between the two ends. The CDR3 spells CASSQGSSYEQYF. The CDR3 DNA reads as TGCGCCAGCAGCCAGGGAAGCTCCTACGAGCAGTACTTC.

The chain combines TRBV4-3 with TRBJ2-1; D perhaps matches TRBD2 (6 bases). V lost 0 bases, J lost 2 bases, and 11 bases lay in between. The germline gives CDR1 LGHNA, CDR2 YSLEER. The CDR3 covers 16 residues. In nucleotides, the CDR3 is TGCGCCAGCAGCCAAGACGGGAGCTCGGCCTACAATGAGCAGTTCTTC. Its protein is CASSQDGSSAYNEQFF.

The V gene is TRBV11-2, the J gene TRBJ2-2, with 11 nucleotides matching TRBD2. CDR1 SGHAT and CDR2 FQNNGV come from the germline V gene. CDR3 size: 18 residues. The V and J ends lost 0 bases and 5 bases, in that order; junction bases with no gene match: 8. CDR3 sequence (DNA): TGTGCCAGCAGCTTAGACGGGTTACTAGCGGGAGTAACCGGGGAGCTGTTTTTT. Translating gives CASSLDGLLAGVTGELFF. Drawing the rest from reference TRBV11-2 and TRBJ2-2, the complete variable domain is EAGVAQSPRYKIIEKRQSVAFWCNPISGHATLYWYQQILGQGPKLLIQFQNNGVVDDSQLPKDRFSAERLKGVDSTLKIQPAKLEDSAVYLCASSLDGLLAGVTGELFFGEGSRLTVL.

The V gene is TRBV6-5, the J gene TRBJ2-1, with TRBD2 matching over 12 bases. The CDR3 contains 15 residues. CDR1 is MNHEY and CDR2 is SVGAGI in the germline V gene. Trimming at V came to 3 bases and at J to 7 bases, leaving 4 bases not matched to a gene. CDR3 region: CASSYTGLAGNEQFF. CDR3 bases: TGTGCCAGCAGTTATACCGGACTAGCGGGAAATGAGCAGTTCTTC.

V gene TRBV27 combines with J gene TRBJ2-5; TRBD2 agrees at 13 bases. The CDR3 runs to 18 residues. Germline assignment: CDR1 MNHEY and CDR2 SMNVEV (reference sequence). The trim removed 2 bases at V and 4 bases at J, leaving 10 bases unmatched. The CDR3 reads CASSLDRPGLAGRETQYF. The DNA of the CDR3 is TGTGCCAGCAGTTTAGACCGTCCGGGACTAGCGGGACGAGAGACCCAGTACTTC.

The chain joins TRBV6-6 to TRBJ2-7; weak D call: TRBD2 (5 bases). V was cut by 5 bases and J by 0 bases, with 14 bases left in between. Germline assignment: CDR1 MNHNY and CDR2 SVGAGI (reference sequence). CDR3 length: 15 residues. CDR3 nucleotides: TGTGCCAGCAGTACGGGGAGCTTACACTCCTACGAGCAGTACTTC. Translated, it gives CASSTGSLHSYEQYF.